This TCR beta chain is from a study of response to subunit inactivated influenza vaccine (dated by TCRdb to 2017 to 2018). Context from the whole study: Deep quantitative T cell receptor repertoire profiling was used in the study to track responses to a trivalent subunit inactivated influenza vaccine. What the research found in general, with its limitations: According to the authors, only a limited number of new T cells may be recruited by each seasonal influenza vaccination.

Library construction relied on RT-PCR. The run used an Illumina HiSeq 2500. TCRdb took the public reads, trimmed them with fastp at Q25, ran MiXCR for clone calling and kept in-frame beta chains. Rows merge per CDR3 protein into single entries with the most common DNA and genes. For this sample there are more than 200,000 distinct CDR3 sequences; 9.5% to 15% appear just once. Approximately 8.4% of the sample rests with the top ten. There are many counts of this clonotype. The clone's antigen remains unknown. One base away there is no much larger clone; base qualities are not given. V is reduced by 4 bases and J by 9 bases, leaving a spacing of 9 bases between them. The CDR3 numbers 12 residues from cysteine through phenylalanine. Only the CDR3 DNA is retained, 36 bases long and in frame from the first base. CDR1 and CDR2 are drawn from the germline V gene: KGHDR, SFDVKD.

The V and J segments used are TRBV24-1 and TRBJ2-1, with an unclear D gene assignment. The TCR was taken from a man aged 50-59 years who received an inactivated influenza vaccine. Donor details come from another sample of the same person, matched by shared clones. Sequencing used non-naive T cells sorted from PBMCs, obtained 14 days before vaccination. According to the study, the label for this sample's cell subset or site signals: memory T cell fraction. The DNA sequence reads TGTGCCACCAGTGAATTGGGAAGTGAGCAGTTCTTC. This sequence encodes CATSELGSEQFF.